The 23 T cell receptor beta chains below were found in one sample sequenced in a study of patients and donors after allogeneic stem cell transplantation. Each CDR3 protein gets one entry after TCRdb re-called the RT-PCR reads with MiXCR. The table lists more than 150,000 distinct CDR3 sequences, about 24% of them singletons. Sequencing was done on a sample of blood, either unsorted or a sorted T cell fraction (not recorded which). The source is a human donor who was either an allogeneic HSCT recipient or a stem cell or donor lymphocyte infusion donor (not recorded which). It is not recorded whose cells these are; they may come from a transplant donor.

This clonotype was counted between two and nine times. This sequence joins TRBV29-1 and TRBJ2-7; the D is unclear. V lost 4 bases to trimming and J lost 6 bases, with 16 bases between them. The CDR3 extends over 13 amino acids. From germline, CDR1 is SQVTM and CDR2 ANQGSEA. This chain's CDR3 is CSVVPLWRTEQYF. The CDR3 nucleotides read TGCAGCGTTGTCCCTCTCTGGAGAACCGAGCAGTACTTC.

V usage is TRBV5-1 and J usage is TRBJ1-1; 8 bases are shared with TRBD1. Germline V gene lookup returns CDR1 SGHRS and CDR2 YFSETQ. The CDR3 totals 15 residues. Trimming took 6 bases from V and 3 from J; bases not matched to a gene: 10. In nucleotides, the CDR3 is TGCGCCAGCACCGAATGGACAGGGCTGGACACTGAAGCTTTCTTT. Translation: CASTEWTGLDTEAFF.

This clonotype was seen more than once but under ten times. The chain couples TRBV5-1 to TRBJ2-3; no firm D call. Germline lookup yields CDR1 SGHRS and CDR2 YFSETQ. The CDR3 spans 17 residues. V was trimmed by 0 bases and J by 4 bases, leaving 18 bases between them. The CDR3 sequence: CASSLVYVEGLSDTQYF. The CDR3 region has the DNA TGCGCCAGCAGCTTGGTGTATGTTGAAGGGCTCTCAGATACGCAGTATTTT. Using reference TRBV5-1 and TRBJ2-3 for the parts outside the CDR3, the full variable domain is KAGVTQTPRYLIKTRGQQVTLSCSPISGHRSVSWYQQTPGQGLQFLFEYFSETQRNKGNFPGRFSGRQFSNSRSEMNVSTLELGDSALYLCASSLVYVEGLSDTQYFGPGTRLTVL.

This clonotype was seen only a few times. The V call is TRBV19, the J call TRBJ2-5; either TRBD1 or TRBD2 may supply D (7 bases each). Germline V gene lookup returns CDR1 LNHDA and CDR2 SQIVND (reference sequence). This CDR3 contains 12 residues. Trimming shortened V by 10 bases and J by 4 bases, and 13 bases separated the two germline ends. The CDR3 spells CATRGGRETQYF. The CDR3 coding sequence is TGTGCCACCAGGGGGGGTAGAGAGACCCAGTACTTC.

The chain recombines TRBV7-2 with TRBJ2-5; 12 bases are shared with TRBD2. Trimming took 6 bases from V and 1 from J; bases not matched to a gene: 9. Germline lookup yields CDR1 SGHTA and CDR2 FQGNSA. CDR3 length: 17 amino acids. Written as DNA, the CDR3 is TGTGCCAGCAGTTTCGATGGACTAGCGGGGATCCAAGAGACCCAGTACTTC. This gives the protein CASSFDGLAGIQETQYF.

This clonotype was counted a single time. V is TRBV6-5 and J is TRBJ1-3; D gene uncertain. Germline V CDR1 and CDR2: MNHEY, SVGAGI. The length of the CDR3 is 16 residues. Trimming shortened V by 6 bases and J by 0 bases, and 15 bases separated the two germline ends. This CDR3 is CASRDPPESSGNTIYF. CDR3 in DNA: TGTGCCAGCAGAGACCCCCCGGAAAGCTCTGGAAACACCATATATTTT.

The CDR3 bases are TGCGCCAGCAGCTTGAATCCCCCGAATCAGAACACTGAAGCTTTCTTT. Its translation: CASSLNPPNQNTEAFF. V usage is TRBV5-1 and J usage is TRBJ1-1; D not certain. This CDR3 comprises 16 residues. Germline lookup yields CDR1 SGHRS and CDR2 YFSETQ. The V end was cut by 1 base, the J end by 1 base, with 14 bases between.

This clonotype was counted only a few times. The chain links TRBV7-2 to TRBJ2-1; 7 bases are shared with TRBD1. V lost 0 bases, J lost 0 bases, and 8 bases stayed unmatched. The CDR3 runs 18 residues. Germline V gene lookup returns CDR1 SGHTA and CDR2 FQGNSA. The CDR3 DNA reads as TGTGCCAGCAGCTTAGCGGTTATTTCAGGGGGCTCCTACAATGAGCAGTTCTTC. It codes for CASSLAVISGGSYNEQFF.

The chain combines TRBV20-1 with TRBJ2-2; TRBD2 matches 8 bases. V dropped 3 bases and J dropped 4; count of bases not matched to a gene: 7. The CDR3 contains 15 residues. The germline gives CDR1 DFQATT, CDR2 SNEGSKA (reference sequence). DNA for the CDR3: TGCAGTGCTAGTAAAAGCGGGGGCCTCACCGGGGAGCTGTTTTTT. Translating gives CSASKSGGLTGELFF.

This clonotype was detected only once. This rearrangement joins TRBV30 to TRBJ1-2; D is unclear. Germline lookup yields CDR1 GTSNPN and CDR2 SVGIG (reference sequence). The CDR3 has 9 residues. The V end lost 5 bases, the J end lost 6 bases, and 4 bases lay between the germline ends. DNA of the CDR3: TGTGCCTGGGGTGATGGCTACACCTTC. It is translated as CAWGDGYTF.

As DNA, the CDR3 is TGTGCCAGCAGTCCAGGGTATGGCTATGGCTACACCTTC. Its translation is CASSPGYGYGYTF. The V and J genes are TRBV28 and TRBJ1-2; D perhaps matches TRBD1 (5 bases). CDR1 is MDHEN and CDR2 is SYDVKM in the germline V gene. With 5 bases removed from V and 4 bases from J, the gap between germline ends came to 11 bases. This CDR3 has 13 amino acids.

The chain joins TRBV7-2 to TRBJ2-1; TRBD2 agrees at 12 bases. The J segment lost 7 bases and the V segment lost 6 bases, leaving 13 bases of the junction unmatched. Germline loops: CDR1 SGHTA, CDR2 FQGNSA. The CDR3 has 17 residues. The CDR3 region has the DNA TGTGCCAGCAGTCTAGCCCGACTAGCGGGAGTATATAATGAGCAGTTCTTC. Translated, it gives CASSLARLAGVYNEQFF.

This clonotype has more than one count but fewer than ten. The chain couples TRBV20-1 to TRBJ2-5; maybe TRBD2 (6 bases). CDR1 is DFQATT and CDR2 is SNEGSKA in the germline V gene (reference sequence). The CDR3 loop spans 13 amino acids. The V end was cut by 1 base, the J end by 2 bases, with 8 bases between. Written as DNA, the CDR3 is TGCAGTGCTAGAGCTGGGGGGCAAGAGACCCAGTACTTC. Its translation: CSARAGGQETQYF.

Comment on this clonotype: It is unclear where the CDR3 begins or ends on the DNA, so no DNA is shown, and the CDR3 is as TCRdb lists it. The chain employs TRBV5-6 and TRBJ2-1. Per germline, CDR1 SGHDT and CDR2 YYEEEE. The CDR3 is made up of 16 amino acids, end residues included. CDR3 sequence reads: CASILGPTVGSNEQFF.

The CDR3 coding sequence is TGTGCCAGCAGTCGACCAGCTAAGAACACCGGGGAGCTGTTTTTT. This sequence encodes CASSRPAKNTGELFF. The chain recombines TRBV12-3 or TRBV12-4 with TRBJ2-2, with unresolved D. V lost 5 bases, J lost 1 base, and 11 bases lay in between. There are 15 residues in the CDR3.

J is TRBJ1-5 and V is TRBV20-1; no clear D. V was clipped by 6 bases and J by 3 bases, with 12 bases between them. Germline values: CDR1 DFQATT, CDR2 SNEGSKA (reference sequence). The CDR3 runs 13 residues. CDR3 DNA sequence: TGCAGTGCCCCCGCCGTGGCCAATCAGCCCCAGCATTTT. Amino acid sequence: CSAPAVANQPQHF.

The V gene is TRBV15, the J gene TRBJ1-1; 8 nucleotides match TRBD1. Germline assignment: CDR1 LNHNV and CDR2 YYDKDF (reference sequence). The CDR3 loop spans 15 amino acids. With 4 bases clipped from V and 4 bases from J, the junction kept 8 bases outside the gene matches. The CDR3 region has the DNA TGTGCCACCAGCACAGGACAGGGTTGGGTCACTGAAGCTTTCTTT. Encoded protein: CATSTGQGWVTEAFF.

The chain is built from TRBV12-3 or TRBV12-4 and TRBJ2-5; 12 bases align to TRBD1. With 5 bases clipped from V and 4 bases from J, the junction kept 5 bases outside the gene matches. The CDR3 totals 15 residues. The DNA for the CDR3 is TGTGCCAGCAGTCAAGGGACAGGGGGCGGAGAGACCCAGTACTTC. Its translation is CASSQGTGGGETQYF.

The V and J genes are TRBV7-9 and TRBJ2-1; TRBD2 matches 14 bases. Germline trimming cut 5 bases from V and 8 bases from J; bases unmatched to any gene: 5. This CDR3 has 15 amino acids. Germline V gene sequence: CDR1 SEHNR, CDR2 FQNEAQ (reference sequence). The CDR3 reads CASSAGTSGGYEQFF. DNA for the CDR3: TGTGCCAGCAGCGCCGGGACTAGCGGGGGATATGAGCAGTTCTTC.

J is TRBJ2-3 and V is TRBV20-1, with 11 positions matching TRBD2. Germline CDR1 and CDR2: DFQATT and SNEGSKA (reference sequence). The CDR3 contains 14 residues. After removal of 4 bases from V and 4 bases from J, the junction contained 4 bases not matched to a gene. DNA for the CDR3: TGCAGTGCTATAGCGGGAGGGCCCCCAGATACGCAGTATTTT. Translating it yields CSAIAGGPPDTQYF.

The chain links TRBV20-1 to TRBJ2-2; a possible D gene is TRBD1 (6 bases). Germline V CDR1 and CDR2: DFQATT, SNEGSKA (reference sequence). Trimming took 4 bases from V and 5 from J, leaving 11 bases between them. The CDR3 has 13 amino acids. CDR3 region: CSAIQGRTGELFF. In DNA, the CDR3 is TGCAGTGCTATACAGGGTAGAACCGGGGAGCTGTTTTTT.

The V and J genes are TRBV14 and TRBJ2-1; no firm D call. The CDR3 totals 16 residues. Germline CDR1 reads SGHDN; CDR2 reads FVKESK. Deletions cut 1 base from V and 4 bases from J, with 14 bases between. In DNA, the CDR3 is TGTGCCAGCAGCCAAGTTGCTGCCGGAAAATACAATGAGCAGTTCTTC. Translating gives CASSQVAAGKYNEQFF.

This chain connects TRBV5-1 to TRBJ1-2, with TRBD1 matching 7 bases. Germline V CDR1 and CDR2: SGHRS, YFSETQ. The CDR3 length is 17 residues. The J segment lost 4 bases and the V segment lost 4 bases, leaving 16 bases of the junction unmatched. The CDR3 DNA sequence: TGCGCCAGCAGCCCCGGACCAGGGGGTTCCGTCGGCTATGGCTACACCTTC. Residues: CASSPGPGGSVGYGYTF.